This T cell receptor beta chain is from a study of OX40 agonist ivuxolimab in advanced cancers. Turning to the study itself: Enrolled patients in dose escalation had cancers that were hepatocellular carcinoma, melanoma, renal cell or head and neck cancer. Of the participants, under 50% had some prior anti-PD-1, anti-PD-L1 or anti-CTLA-4 therapy, which was allowed.

The CDR3 loop spans 15 amino acids. Trimming took 2 bases from V and 0 from J, leaving 9 bases between them. From germline, CDR1 is SGDLS and CDR2 YYNGEE. This clone was counted once. This sample also contains other DNA sequences that code for the same CDR3. This table comes from immunoSEQ multiplex PCR, and its TCRdb copy is limited to in-frame clones, with some not included. The table lists around 45,000 clones, 85% to 90% of them singletons. Sequencing was performed on CD4+ or CD8+ T cells sorted from blood, taken in a trial of the OX40 agonist ivuxolimab. This clonotype was sampled from an adult with an advanced solid tumor such as melanoma, head and neck, liver or kidney cancer. J is TRBJ2-1 and V is TRBV9; perhaps TRBD1 as D (6 bases). CDR3 sequence reads: CASSVTGSSYNEQFF. CDR3 in DNA: TGTGCCAGCAGCGTTACAGGGAGCTCCTACAATGAGCAGTTCTTC.